These 31 T cell receptor beta chains were all obtained from the same sample, sequenced in a study of control samples from healthy donors and cancer patients. The protocol was immunoSEQ multiplex PCR, while the TCRdb copy is restricted to in-frame clones and leaves out a portion. The sample yields 150,000 to 180,000 clones, approximately 94% seen once. The sample was blood. These receptors were collected from a man aged 35-49 years in good health.

The rearrangement links TRBV24-1 to TRBJ2-3, with D possibly matching TRBD1 (6 bases). The CDR3 covers 14 residues. Germline V gene sequence: CDR1 KGHDR, CDR2 SFDVKD. Trimming left V 9 bases short and J 1 base short, with 13 bases between. The CDR3 region has the DNA TGTGCCACCGCTGACAGGTCTCGCACAGATACGCAGTATTTT. This encodes CATADRSRTDTQYF.

The J gene is TRBJ1-4, the V gene TRBV7-9; unclear D gene. The germline V gene has CDR1 SEHNR and CDR2 FQNEAQ (reference sequence). The CDR3 consists of 14 residues. V lost 6 bases and J 0 bases, leaving 8 bases between the germline ends. CDR3: CASRRGSTNEKLFF. The CDR3 DNA follows: TGTGCCAGCAGGAGAGGTTCAACTAATGAAAAACTGTTTTTT.

This clone was seen only a few times. The chain uses TRBV7-6 and TRBJ2-7, with D tentatively TRBD2 (5 bases). Trimming took off 1 base at V and 5 bases at J, with 15 bases between the two ends. This CDR3 is built from 15 residues. Germline V gene data show CDR1 as SGHVS and CDR2 as FNYEAQ. This CDR3 is CASSLGLAGGDEQYF. The CDR3 bases are TGTGCCAGCAGCTTAGGCTTGGCAGGAGGCGACGAGCAGTACTTC.

The genes are TRBV4-1 and TRBJ1-2, with a possible D match to TRBD1 (5 bases). V was shortened by 0 bases and J by 4 bases, with 6 bases between the two germline ends. Germline-derived CDR1 and CDR2 are MGHRA and YSYEKL. This CDR3 comprises 13 residues. The CDR3 region has the DNA TGCGCCAGCAGCCAAGACAGGGCCTATGGCTACACCTTC. This encodes CASSQDRAYGYTF.

J is TRBJ2-1 and V is TRBV7-3; 8 bases line up with TRBD1. The V gene end was trimmed by 2 bases and the J gene end by 5 bases; junction bases not matched to a gene: 2. The CDR3 loop spans 14 amino acids. Germline-derived CDR1 and CDR2 are SGHTA and FQGTGA. CDR3 nucleotide sequence: TGTGCCAGCAGCTTAGGGACAGGACACAATGAGCAGTTCTTC. Its translation: CASSLGTGHNEQFF.

The chain has TRBV10-2 and TRBJ2-1; 8 positions match TRBD1. The CDR3 length is 14 residues. Per the germline V gene, CDR1 is WSHSY and CDR2 is SAAADI. Trimming removed 5 bases from V and 6 bases from J; junction bases left unmatched: 6. In DNA, the CDR3 is TGCGCCAGCAGTCTCGGACAGGGCCCCAATGAGCAGTTCTTC. It specifies CASSLGQGPNEQFF.

The chain recombines TRBV28 with TRBJ2-3, with TRBD2 matching 11 bases. CDR3 size: 17 residues. With 1 base clipped from V and 4 bases from J, the junction kept 7 bases outside the gene matches. CDR1 MDHEN and CDR2 SYDVKM come from the germline V gene. The CDR3 DNA reads TGTGCCAGCAGTTTATTTGGTAGCGGGGGGGTGGCAGATACGCAGTATTTT. Its protein is CASSLFGSGGVADTQYF. Based on the CDR3 plus reference TRBV28 and TRBJ2-3, the full variable domain is DVKVTQSSRYLVKRTGEKVFLECVQDMDHENMFWYRQDPGLGLRLIYFSYDVKMKEKGDIPEGYSVSREKKERFSLILESASTNQTSMYLCASSLFGSGGVADTQYFGPGTRLTVL.

V is TRBV19 and J is TRBJ1-1; 7 bases align to TRBD1. Germline CDR1 and CDR2: LNHDA and SQIVND (reference sequence). The CDR3 consists of 11 residues. The trim removed 10 bases at V and 4 bases at J, leaving 3 bases unmatched. Written as DNA, the CDR3 is TGTGCCACCAGGGGGGCCACTGAAGCTTTCTTT. It translates to CATRGATEAFF. The full variable domain, in which reference TRBV19 and TRBJ1-1 provide the parts outside the CDR3, is DGGITQSPKYLFRKEGQNVTLSCEQNLNHDAMYWYRQDPGQGLRLIYYSQIVNDFQKGDIAEGYSVSREKKESFPLTVTSAQKNPTAFYLCATRGATEAFFGQGTRLTVV.

The rearrangement links TRBV6-6 to TRBJ2-1; the match to TRBD2 covers 10 bases. This CDR3 contains 14 residues. The V gene end was trimmed by 10 bases and the J gene end by 2 bases; junction bases not matched to a gene: 5. CDR1 and CDR2 (germline): MNHNY, SVGAGI (reference sequence). The CDR3 nucleotides are TGTGCCACGAACCTAGCGGGGGCCTACAATGAGCAGTTCTTC. This codes for CATNLAGAYNEQFF.

Comment on this clone: One junction end does not reproduce the germline sequence, and a read error may be involved. The V and J genes are TRBV9 and TRBJ2-3; unclear D gene. The CDR3 has 14 residues. Per the germline V gene, CDR1 is SGDLS and CDR2 is YYNGEE. CDR3 protein: CASSVATSKDTQYF. CDR3 coding DNA: TGTGCCAGCAGCGTAGCTACCAGCAAAGATACGCAGTATTTT.

The CDR3, as DNA: TGTGCCAGCTCATTGGGCCTTAATGAAAAACTGTTTTTT. Its protein product is CASSLGLNEKLFF. The chain recombines TRBV18 with TRBJ1-4; no clear D gene. CDR3 length: 13 amino acids. The germline V gene encodes CDR1 KGHSH and CDR2 LQKENI. The V end was cut by 5 bases, the J end by 4 bases, with 8 bases between.

This chain joins TRBV6-2 or TRBV6-3 and TRBJ1-2; unclear D gene. The germline V gene encodes CDR1 MNHEY and CDR2 SVGEGT. This CDR3 comprises 12 residues. V was clipped by 4 bases and J by 8 bases, with 11 bases between them. CDR3 loop: CASSFPLGGYTF. Written as DNA, the CDR3 is TGTGCCAGCAGTTTTCCTCTCGGGGGCTACACCTTC.

This chain connects TRBV5-1 to TRBJ1-6, with 9 bases identical to TRBD1. Losses at the gene ends were 6 bases for V and 7 bases for J; bases not matched to a gene: 2. The germline CDR1 and CDR2 sequences are SGHRS and YFSETQ. This CDR3 is 13 amino acids long. The CDR3 DNA reads TGCGCCAGCATGGGGACAGGGAATTCACCCCTCCACTTT. Its protein is CASMGTGNSPLHF.

The chain employs TRBV27 and TRBJ2-7; D might be TRBD1 (5 bases). This CDR3 is built from 14 residues. The V gene lost 3 bases and the J gene lost 0 bases, with 9 bases spanning the gap. Germline V gene lookup returns CDR1 MNHEY and CDR2 SMNVEV (reference sequence). The CDR3 protein is CASSFLGASYEQYF. The CDR3, as DNA: TGTGCCAGCAGTTTCCTTGGGGCCTCCTACGAGCAGTACTTC.

The gene calls are TRBV5-6 and TRBJ1-5; 12 bases are shared with TRBD1. The CDR3 spans 17 residues. Germline loops: CDR1 SGHDT, CDR2 YYEEEE. Trimming took 4 bases from V and 1 from J; bases not matched to a gene: 6. The CDR3 bases are TGTGCCAGCAGCGCTGGGACAGGGGGCGGGAGCAATCAGCCCCAGCATTTT. It yields the protein CASSAGTGGGSNQPQHF.

The chain employs TRBV27 and TRBJ1-5; 9 nucleotides match TRBD1. The V gene end was trimmed by 4 bases and the J gene end by 2 bases; junction bases not matched to a gene: 0. Germline values: CDR1 MNHEY, CDR2 SMNVEV (reference sequence). This CDR3 comprises 14 residues. CDR3 loop: CASSWTGGNQPQHF. The CDR3 DNA is TGTGCCAGCAGTTGGACAGGGGGCAATCAGCCCCAGCATTTT.

The rearrangement uses TRBV5-1 and TRBJ1-5, with D unresolved. Per the germline V gene, CDR1 is SGHRS and CDR2 is YFSETQ. The CDR3 loop spans 13 amino acids. V lost 4 bases and J lost 5, with 10 bases in between. CDR3 nucleotide sequence: TGCGCCAGCAGCCTGGGAGAACATCAGCCCCAGCATTTT. Encoded protein: CASSLGEHQPQHF. Complete variable domain (other parts from reference TRBV5-1 and TRBJ1-5): KAGVTQTPRYLIKTRGQQVTLSCSPISGHRSVSWYQQTPGQGLQFLFEYFSETQRNKGNFPGRFSGRQFSNSRSEMNVSTLELGDSALYLCASSLGEHQPQHFGDGTRLSIL.

This chain connects TRBV6-5 to TRBJ2-7; the D is unclear. Germline CDR1 MNHEY, CDR2 SVGAGI. This CDR3 is 13 amino acids long. Trimming took 0 bases from V and 4 from J, leaving 7 bases between them. The CDR3 region has the DNA TGTGCCAGCAGTTACTCGTGGGATTACGAGCAGTACTTC. Translation: CASSYSWDYEQYF.

The CDR3 nucleotides are TGTGCCAGCAGCCCCCCCTCGGCGGGGGTAGCGCAGTATTTT. Translated, it gives CASSPPSAGVAQYF. The rearrangement links TRBV7-2 to TRBJ2-3; TRBD2 aligns across 7 bases. Per the germline V gene, CDR1 is SGHTA and CDR2 is FQGNSA. Trimming at V came to 5 bases and at J to 10 bases, leaving 12 bases not matched to a gene. This CDR3 has 14 amino acids.

The genes are TRBV7-6 and TRBJ1-2; D remains ambiguous. In germline, CDR1 is SGHVS, CDR2 FNYEAQ. This CDR3 contains 14 residues. V was trimmed by 4 bases and J by 5 bases, leaving 14 bases between them. CDR3 coding DNA: TGTGCCAGCAGCTCGATCCCCGACGGATATGGCTACACCTTC. Protein sequence: CASSSIPDGYGYTF.

The chain couples TRBV2 to TRBJ1-2, with D possibly being TRBD1 (6 bases). Germline values: CDR1 SNHLY, CDR2 FYNNEI. Trimming removed 7 bases from V and 0 bases from J, with 24 bases in between. The CDR3 is 18 amino acids. The CDR3 DNA is TGTGCCAGCAAAACGGGGATAGGGGGGGATAGGTCTAACTATGGCTACACCTTC. This codes for CASKTGIGGDRSNYGYTF.

The gene calls are TRBV19 and TRBJ1-5; a weak D match, TRBD1 (6 bases). CDR3 length: 16 amino acids. The ends were cut back, 0 bases at V and 6 bases at J, with 15 bases in the middle. Looked up from germline, CDR1 is LNHDA and CDR2 is SQIVND (reference sequence). The CDR3 DNA is TGTGCCAGTAGTATAGATCGAGGGGGATCGGGTCAGCCCCAGCATTTT. Translation: CASSIDRGGSGQPQHF.

The chain couples TRBV19 to TRBJ1-2; a possible D gene is TRBD1 (6 bases). The CDR3 length is 15 residues. Germline V CDR1 and CDR2: LNHDA, SQIVND (reference sequence). V shed 3 bases and J shed 2 bases, with 13 bases lying between them. In nucleotides, the CDR3 is TGTGCCAGTAGTATGGTAGGGGGAGCGAACTATGGCTACACCTTC. Protein product: CASSMVGGANYGYTF.

This clone was observed a single time. The chain couples TRBV4-1 to TRBJ1-3, with 8 bases aligning to TRBD1. Per the germline V gene, CDR1 is MGHRA and CDR2 is YSYEKL. The CDR3 totals 16 residues. The ends lost 4 bases at V and 2 bases at J; junction bases unmatched: 7. DNA for the CDR3: TGCGCCAGCAGCCCGGTCGGACAGGGTACTGGAAACACCATATATTTT. This codes for CASSPVGQGTGNTIYF.

This chain joins TRBV25-1 and TRBJ2-5; 7 bases line up with TRBD1. J was trimmed by 5 bases and V by 6 bases; bases with no gene match: 9. The CDR3 is 14 residues long. Germline loops: CDR1 MGHDK, CDR2 SYGVNS. As DNA, the CDR3 is TGTGCCAGCAGCCTCAGGGGGTACGGGGAGACCCAGTACTTC. It specifies CASSLRGYGETQYF.

V gene TRBV19 combines with J gene TRBJ2-1; TRBD2 is a possible D gene (7 bases). V was clipped by 5 bases and J by 7 bases, with 18 bases between them. The CDR3 sequence is 15 residues long. In germline, CDR1 is LNHDA, CDR2 SQIVND (reference sequence). The chain's CDR3 is CASSPREGRGNEQFF. CDR3 DNA sequence: TGTGCCAGTAGTCCCCGTGAGGGGAGGGGGAATGAGCAGTTCTTC. The complete variable domain, with remaining parts taken from reference TRBV19 and TRBJ2-1, reads DGGITQSPKYLFRKEGQNVTLSCEQNLNHDAMYWYRQDPGQGLRLIYYSQIVNDFQKGDIAEGYSVSREKKESFPLTVTSAQKNPTAFYLCASSPREGRGNEQFFGPGTRLTVL.

This chain links TRBV18 with TRBJ2-7; D is uncertain. Germline values: CDR1 KGHSH, CDR2 LQKENI. Between the trimmed V and J ends, which lost 0 bases and 1 base, there was a span of 4 bases. The CDR3 length is 13 residues. The CDR3 reads CASSPPHSYEQYF. CDR3 nucleotides: TGTGCCAGCTCACCACCCCATTCCTACGAGCAGTACTTC.

The V gene is TRBV19, the J gene TRBJ1-6; 7 positions agree with TRBD1. With V trimmed by 6 bases and J by 6 bases, 5 bases remained unmatched. This CDR3 contains 14 residues. The germline V gene has CDR1 LNHDA and CDR2 SQIVND (reference sequence). CDR3 coding DNA: TGTGCCAGTAGCTGGGACAGCCTTAATTCACCCCTCCACTTT. Amino acid sequence: CASSWDSLNSPLHF.

The V and J genes are TRBV7-8 and TRBJ2-1; D gene unclear. V was trimmed by 2 bases and J by 4 bases, leaving 9 bases between them. Per the germline V gene, CDR1 is SGHVS and CDR2 is FQNEAQ. The CDR3 has 14 residues. The CDR3 sequence is CASSLLMDYNEQFF. For the CDR3, the DNA is TGTGCCAGCAGCTTACTCATGGATTACAATGAGCAGTTCTTC.

To note about this clone: A read error may account for a junction end that differs from germline. The chain carries TRBV30 and TRBJ2-7; no firm D call. Per the germline V gene, CDR1 is GTSNPN and CDR2 is SVGIG (reference sequence). The CDR3 has 12 residues. CDR3 sequence (DNA): TGTGCCTGGAGTGTACTGGGTTACGGGCAGTACTTC. Its translation: CAWSVLGYGQYF.

This chain connects TRBV5-5 to TRBJ1-1; 8 bases line up with TRBD1. Germline V gene data show CDR1 as SGHKS and CDR2 as YYEKEE (reference sequence). This CDR3 comprises 15 residues. The ends lost 4 bases at V and 1 base at J; junction bases unmatched: 6. For the CDR3, the DNA is TGTGCCAGCAGCACGACAGGGGATCGGAACACTGAAGCTTTCTTT. Protein product: CASSTTGDRNTEAFF.